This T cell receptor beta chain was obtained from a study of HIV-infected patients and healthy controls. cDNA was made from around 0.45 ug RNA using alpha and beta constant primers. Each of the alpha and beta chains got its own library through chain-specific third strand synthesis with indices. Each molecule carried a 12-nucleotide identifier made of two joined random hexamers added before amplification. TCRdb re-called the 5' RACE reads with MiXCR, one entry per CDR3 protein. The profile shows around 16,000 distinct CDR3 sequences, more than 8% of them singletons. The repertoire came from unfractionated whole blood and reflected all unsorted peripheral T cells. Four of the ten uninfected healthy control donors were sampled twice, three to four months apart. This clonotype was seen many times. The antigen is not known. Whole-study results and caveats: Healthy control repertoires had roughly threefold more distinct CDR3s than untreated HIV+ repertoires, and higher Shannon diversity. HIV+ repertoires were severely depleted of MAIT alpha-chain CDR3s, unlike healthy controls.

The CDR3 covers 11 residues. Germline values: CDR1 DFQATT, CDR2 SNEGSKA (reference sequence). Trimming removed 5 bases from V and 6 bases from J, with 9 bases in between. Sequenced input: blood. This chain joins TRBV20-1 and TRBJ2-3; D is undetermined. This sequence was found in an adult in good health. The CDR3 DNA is TGCAGTGCTCGACGACGGGATACGCAGTATTTT. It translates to CSARRRDTQYF.